The next 20 T cell receptor beta chains were all read from a single sample in a study of blood T cell repertoires in COVID-19. Only in-frame clones appear in the TCRdb table, and some are missing; sequencing was by immunoSEQ multiplex PCR. The sample lists 250,000 to 300,000 clones, about 68% seen once, with more than 2.5% in the top ten. The sample taken for sequencing was peripheral blood. The receptors stem from an elderly woman with acute or convalescent COVID-19.

Details on this clone: Additional DNA sequences in this sample encode the identical CDR3. The genes are TRBV11-2 and TRBJ2-2, with 8 bases matching TRBD1. With 1 base clipped from V and 2 bases from J, the junction kept 3 bases outside the gene matches. Germline V gene sequence: CDR1 SGHAT, CDR2 FQNNGV. The CDR3 covers 16 residues. DNA for the CDR3: TGTGCCAGCAGCTTAGTTGCAGGGGGCAACACCGGGGAGCTGTTTTTT. It translates to CASSLVAGGNTGELFF. The full variable domain, rest sourced from reference TRBV11-2 and TRBJ2-2, is EAGVAQSPRYKIIEKRQSVAFWCNPISGHATLYWYQQILGQGPKLLIQFQNNGVVDDSQLPKDRFSAERLKGVDSTLKIQPAKLEDSAVYLCASSLVAGGNTGELFFGEGSRLTVL.

V usage is TRBV29-1 and J usage is TRBJ1-2; TRBD1 matches 7 bases. Germline values: CDR1 SQVTM, CDR2 ANQGSEA. The CDR3 spans 14 residues. Losses at the gene ends were 6 bases for V and 0 bases for J; bases not matched to a gene: 7. The CDR3 DNA reads TGCAGCGTAATGGGGGGACAGACTAACTATGGCTACACCTTC. It encodes CSVMGGQTNYGYTF.

To note about this clone: The same CDR3 can be traced to other DNA sequences in this sample. This sequence joins TRBV6-5 and TRBJ2-7, with D possibly being TRBD2 (6 bases). V lost 3 bases to trimming and J lost 0 bases, with 12 bases between them. Germline V gene lookup returns CDR1 MNHEY and CDR2 SVGAGI. The CDR3 has 15 amino acids. This CDR3 is CASSYGGLSSYEQYF. The DNA for the CDR3 is TGTGCCAGCAGTTATGGGGGGTTGAGCTCCTACGAGCAGTACTTC.

This clone has only a few counts. The CDR3 here is CASSYSRGLPQNIQYF. For the CDR3, the DNA is TGTGCCAGCAGTTACTCGAGGGGGTTACCCCAAAACATTCAGTACTTC. The chain combines TRBV6-2 or TRBV6-3 with TRBJ2-4; D is perhaps TRBD1 (6 bases). Germline V CDR1 and CDR2: MNHEY, SVGEGT. V was pared by 0 bases and J by 5 bases, with 14 bases between. The CDR3 runs to 16 residues.

This rearrangement joins TRBV6-6 to TRBJ2-3, with D maybe TRBD1 (6 bases). V lost 5 bases to trimming and J lost 3 bases, with 24 bases between them. Germline CDR1 MNHNY, CDR2 SVGAGI (reference sequence). The CDR3 extends over 18 amino acids. CDR3 nucleotide sequence: TGTGCCAGCAGTCCTCACTATGTTGGGGTGGGGGCTACAGATACGCAGTATTTT. Translation: CASSPHYVGVGATDTQYF.

This clone has more than one count but fewer than ten. Other DNA sequences in the same sample also yield this CDR3. V usage is TRBV5-4 and J usage is TRBJ1-5; maybe TRBD1 (5 bases). Looked up from germline, CDR1 is SGHNT and CDR2 is YYREEE (reference sequence). V was trimmed by 0 bases and J by 4 bases, leaving 8 bases between them. This CDR3 has 14 amino acids. The CDR3 DNA is TGTGCCAGCAGCTTGGCGGGGGGGAATCAGCCCCAGCATTTT. This codes for CASSLAGGNQPQHF.

This chain connects TRBV11-3 to TRBJ2-5, with D tentatively TRBD1 (7 bases). In germline, CDR1 is SGHNT, CDR2 YENEEA. Deletions cut 4 bases from V and 4 bases from J, with 16 bases between. There are 15 residues in the CDR3. CDR3 DNA: TGTGCCAGCAGCTCTACTAGCCGGGACAGAGAGACCCAGTACTTC. Encoded protein: CASSSTSRDRETQYF.

This clone appeared many times. This chain joins TRBV5-5 and TRBJ2-7, with D tentatively TRBD2 (6 bases). The CDR3 runs to 15 residues. V was cut by 5 bases and J by 3 bases, with 18 bases left in between. Germline V gene data show CDR1 as SGHKS and CDR2 as YYEKEE (reference sequence). The CDR3 sequence is CASSTGHLGGYEQYF. CDR3 bases: TGTGCCAGCAGTACCGGACATTTGGGGGGCTACGAGCAGTACTTC.

The chain recombines TRBV19 with TRBJ1-6; 8 positions agree with TRBD1. Germline values: CDR1 LNHDA, CDR2 SQIVND (reference sequence). This CDR3 is built from 14 residues. J was trimmed by 5 bases and V by 4 bases; bases with no gene match: 1. The CDR3 DNA follows: TGTGCCAGTAGTAGGACAGGGAATAATTCACCCCTCCACTTT. This gives the protein CASSRTGNNSPLHF.

The J gene is TRBJ2-6, the V gene TRBV18; D may be TRBD1 (5 bases). The V gene's germline CDR1 is KGHSH and CDR2 LQKENI. This CDR3 comprises 17 residues. The V end lost 3 bases, the J end lost 2 bases, and 14 bases lay between the germline ends. The CDR3 DNA follows: TGTGCCAGCTCACCCCTGGTAGGGGCGCCTGGGGCCAACGTCCTGACTTTC. This encodes CASSPLVGAPGANVLTF.

The chain is built from TRBV6-5 and TRBJ2-7; TRBD1 matches 10 bases. V trimming: 6 bases; J trimming: 0 bases; junction bases outside the gene matches: 5. CDR3 size: 15 residues. From germline, CDR1 is MNHEY and CDR2 SVGAGI. The CDR3 sequence is CASSWDRGLSYEQYF. The CDR3 DNA is TGTGCCAGCAGCTGGGACAGGGGTCTCTCCTACGAGCAGTACTTC.

This clone was seen a few times. This chain uses TRBV5-1 with TRBJ2-2, with TRBD1 matching 11 bases. CDR1 is SGHRS and CDR2 is YFSETQ in the germline V gene. V gave up 6 bases and J gave up 3 bases; unmatched junction bases: 1. CDR3 length: 14 amino acids. This CDR3 reads CASKGQGDTGELFF. CDR3 nucleotides: TGCGCCAGCAAGGGACAGGGGGACACCGGGGAGCTGTTTTTT.

This clone showed up just a few times. The chain uses TRBV15 and TRBJ2-1, with 8 nucleotides matching TRBD2. The germline CDR1 and CDR2 sequences are LNHNV and YYDKDF (reference sequence). V gave up 1 base and J gave up 2 bases; unmatched junction bases: 1. The CDR3 is made up of 15 amino acids. The CDR3 DNA sequence: TGTGCCACCAGCAGAGGTAGCGGGGCCTACAATGAGCAGTTCTTC. Residues: CATSRGSGAYNEQFF.

The chain uses TRBV2 and TRBJ2-5, with TRBD1 matching over 7 bases. This CDR3 region has 14 residues. In germline, CDR1 is SNHLY, CDR2 FYNNEI. V shed 5 bases, J shed 5 bases, and the junction held 8 bases outside the gene matches. The CDR3: CASSPRGFLETQYF. In DNA form, the CDR3 reads TGTGCCAGCAGTCCCAGGGGGTTCTTGGAGACCCAGTACTTC.

This chain connects TRBV7-9 to TRBJ1-2; 10 bases map to TRBD1. There are 15 residues in the CDR3. Looked up from germline, CDR1 is SEHNR and CDR2 is FQNEAQ (reference sequence). V gave up 3 bases and J gave up 6 bases; unmatched junction bases: 7. The chain's CDR3 is CASSFPGQGTDGYTF. In nucleotides, the CDR3 is TGTGCCAGCAGCTTTCCGGGACAGGGGACGGATGGCTACACCTTC.

The rearrangement joins TRBV3-1 (or the pseudogene TRBV3-2) to TRBJ1-6; a possible D gene is TRBD1 (6 bases). CDR3 length: 14 residues. In germline, CDR1 is LGHDT, CDR2 YNNKEL (reference sequence). With 6 bases removed from V and 10 bases from J, the gap between germline ends came to 16 bases. The CDR3 DNA is TGTGCCAGCAGTCCTTCAGGGGTTCGCTCACCCCTCCACTTT. Protein: CASSPSGVRSPLHF.

This chain uses TRBV27 with TRBJ1-1; no clear D gene. V was clipped by 5 bases and J by 1 base, with 8 bases between them. The germline CDR1 and CDR2 sequences are MNHEY and SMNVEV (reference sequence). The CDR3 has 13 residues. The CDR3 sequence is CASSPRSNTEAFF. The CDR3 nucleotides are TGTGCCAGCAGTCCCAGGTCGAACACTGAAGCTTTCTTT.

This chain uses TRBV6-6 with TRBJ1-6; D not certain. Germline loops: CDR1 MNHNY, CDR2 SVGAGI (reference sequence). The CDR3 has 13 amino acids. Trimming shortened V by 0 bases and J by 8 bases, and 5 bases separated the two germline ends. The CDR3 region has the DNA TGTGCCAGCAGTTACTCAACGGATTCACCCCTCCACTTT. It yields the protein CASSYSTDSPLHF.

The rearrangement uses TRBV5-4 and TRBJ2-3, with 7 bases aligning to TRBD2. J gave up 2 bases and V 5 bases, and 2 bases lay outside the gene matches. This CDR3 comprises 13 residues. The germline gives CDR1 SGHNT, CDR2 YYREEE (reference sequence). DNA for the CDR3: TGTGCCAGCAGACGGGACTACACAGATACGCAGTATTTT. Its translation is CASRRDYTDTQYF.

This clone has a single count. The chain combines TRBV2 with TRBJ1-6, with 7 bases identical to TRBD1. The CDR3 spans 17 residues. Trimming cost V 6 bases and J 0 bases; bases outside gene matches: 8. Germline loops: CDR1 SNHLY, CDR2 FYNNEI. The CDR3 region has the DNA TGTGCCAGCAGCACCGGACAGGAGAGCTCCTATAATTCACCCCTCCACTTT. Residues: CASSTGQESSYNSPLHF.